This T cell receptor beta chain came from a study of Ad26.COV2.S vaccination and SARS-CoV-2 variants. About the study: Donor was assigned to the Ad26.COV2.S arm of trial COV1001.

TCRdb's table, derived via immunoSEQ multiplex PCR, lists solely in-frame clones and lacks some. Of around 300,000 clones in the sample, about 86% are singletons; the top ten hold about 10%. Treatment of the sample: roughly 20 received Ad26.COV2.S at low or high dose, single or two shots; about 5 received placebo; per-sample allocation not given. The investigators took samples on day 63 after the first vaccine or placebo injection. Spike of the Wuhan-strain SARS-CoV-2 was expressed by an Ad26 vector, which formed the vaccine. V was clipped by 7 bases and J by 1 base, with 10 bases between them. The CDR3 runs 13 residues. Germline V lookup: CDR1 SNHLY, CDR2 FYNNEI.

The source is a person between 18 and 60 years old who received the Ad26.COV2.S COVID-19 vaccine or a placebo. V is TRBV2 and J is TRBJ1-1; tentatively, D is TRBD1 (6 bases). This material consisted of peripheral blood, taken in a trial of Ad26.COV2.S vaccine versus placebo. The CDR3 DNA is TGTGCCAGCACCGGACAGACGAACACTGAAGCTTTCTTT. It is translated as CASTGQTNTEAFF.